These T cell receptor beta chains were read from a single sample in a study of blood T cell repertoires in COVID-19. Libraries were prepared by immunoSEQ multiplex PCR; TCRdb keeps only in-frame clonotypes and omits some of them. The data show around 70,000 clones, with more than 75% seen just once and approximately 28% held by the top ten. What was sequenced was peripheral blood. Receptors originate from an elderly woman with active or convalescent COVID-19. Both conserved end residues are part of each CDR3. D genes are given only for firm matches. Part of the rows lack a size; the others show once, few, many or a class for expanded clones.

clone_size | j_call | d_call | v_call | cdr3_nt | cdr3_aa
once | TRBJ2-1 | TRBD2 | TRBV6-1 | TGTGCCAGCAGTGAATCGGGACTAGCGGGTAATCGACCATTCTTC | CASSESGLAGNRPFF
. | TRBJ1-4 | TRBD1 | TRBV18 | TGTGCCAGCTCCCGGGACAGGGGAGATGAAAAACTGTTTTTT | CASSRDRGDEKLFF
. | TRBJ2-7 | . | TRBV6-2/TRBV6-3 | TGTGCCAGCAGTTACTCGAAACAGGGCAGCGACGAGCAGTACTTC | CASSYSKQGSDEQYF
. | TRBJ2-2 | . | TRBV2 | TGTGCCAGCACCGCTCTGGGACATACGAACACCGGGGAGCTGTTTTTT | CASTALGHTNTGELFF
. | TRBJ2-7 | TRBD1 | TRBV5-1 | TGCGCCAGCAGCCCGGACGGGACAGGGCCCTACGAGCAGTACTTC | CASSPDGTGPYEQYF
once | TRBJ1-1 | . | TRBV14 | TGTGCCAGTAGCCAAATTTCAGATTCGAACACTGAAGCTTTCTTT | CASSQISDSNTEAFF
. | TRBJ1-2 | TRBD1 | TRBV6-5 | TGTGCCAGCAGACACGACAGGGGGCTCGGCTATGGCTACACCTTC | CASRHDRGLGYGYTF
. | TRBJ1-5 | . | TRBV7-8 | TGTGCCAGCAGCTCCGGGACTCGGGGTCAGCCCCAGCATTTT | CASSSGTRGQPQHF
. | TRBJ2-7 | . | TRBV20-1 | TGCAGTGCTAGTTCGGAGCCTACTCGGGAGCAGTACTTC | CSASSEPTREQYF
. | TRBJ2-7 | . | TRBV2 | TGTGCCAGCACTGCCCGTTTAGCAGTCTATGAGCAGTACTTC | CASTARLAVYEQYF
. | TRBJ1-4 | TRBD1 | TRBV7-2 | TGTGCCAGCAGCTCCATGGGACAGCCTAATGAAAAACTGTTTTTT | CASSSMGQPNEKLFF
. | TRBJ1-5 | . | TRBV27 | TGTGCCAGCAGTTCAGGACAAAACGTCAACCAGCATTTT | CASSSGQNVNQHF
. | TRBJ2-7 | TRBD2 | TRBV27 | TGTGCCAGCAGCTATGACTTTAGCGGGGCCCCCTACGAGCAGTACTTC | CASSYDFSGAPYEQYF
. | TRBJ2-1 | . | TRBV5-5 | TGTGCCAGCAGCTTGGAAGTGCGGCCCCTGCCCAATGAGCAGTTCTTC | CASSLEVRPLPNEQFF
few | TRBJ2-5 | . | TRBV6-2/TRBV6-3 | TGTGCCAGCAGTTACATTCCGGGAGAGACCCAGTACTTC | CASSYIPGETQYF
. | TRBJ2-3 | TRBD2 | TRBV5-4 | TGTGCCAGCAGCCCTGGGGGAGCGGGGGGGTTGAATACGCAGTATTTT | CASSPGGAGGLNTQYF
. | TRBJ1-4 | . | TRBV6-5 | TGTGCCAGCAGTTACCCCGGACGGGGGAATGAAAAACTGTTTTTT | CASSYPGRGNEKLFF
once | TRBJ1-3 | . | TRBV12-5 | TGTGCTAGTGGTTTGTTTGTCAGGCCATCGCGCCACTCTGGAAACACCATATATTTT | CASGLFVRPSRHSGNTIYF
. | TRBJ2-5 | TRBD2 | TRBV7-8 | TGTGCCAGCAGCTCCATGGGAGGGTACCAAGAGACCCAGTACTTC | CASSSMGGYQETQYF
. | TRBJ2-1 | . | TRBV19 | TGTGCCAGTAGTATAGATAGCAGCTACAATGAGCAGTTCTTC | CASSIDSSYNEQFF
once | TRBJ1-3 | . | TRBV15 | TGTGCCACCAGCAGAGATTGGACAAACTCTGGAAACACCATATATTTT | CATSRDWTNSGNTIYF
. | TRBJ2-5 | . | TRBV5-1 | TGCGCCAGCAGCTTGGAGAGGGGGAAGACCCAGTACTTC | CASSLERGKTQYF
. | TRBJ2-4 | . | TRBV7-2 | TGTGCCAGCAGCTTCCTATCGGGCATTCAGTACTTC | CASSFLSGIQYF
. | TRBJ1-4 | TRBD1 | TRBV7-2 | TGTGCCAGCAGCTTAGCGCATCCAGGACAGGGTACCCATGAAAAACTGTTTTTT | CASSLAHPGQGTHEKLFF
. | TRBJ1-6 | TRBD1 | TRBV4-1 | TGCGCCAGCAGCCAAGACGCGACAGGGCTGAATTCACCCCTCCACTTT | CASSQDATGLNSPLHF
. | TRBJ2-2 | TRBD2 | TRBV18 | TGTGCCAGCTCACCACTAGCGGGATACACCGGGGAGCTGTTTTTT | CASSPLAGYTGELFF
. | TRBJ2-3 | TRBD1 | TRBV3-1/TRBV3-2 | TGTGCCAGCAGCTTGGGACAGGGGGCCGCAGATACGCAGTATTTT | CASSLGQGAADTQYF
. | TRBJ2-1 | TRBD1 | TRBV7-2 | TGTGCCAGCAGCTTAGAACAGGGGGTTGAGCAGTTCTTC | CASSLEQGVEQFF
. | TRBJ1-5 | TRBD1 | TRBV2 | TGTGCCAGCAAGATGGAGACAGGGGTAAATCAGCCCCAGCATTTT | CASKMETGVNQPQHF
. | TRBJ1-1 | . | TRBV5-4 | TGTGCCAGCAGTCCCCAAGGGAGGAACACTGAAGCTTTCTTT | CASSPQGRNTEAFF
few | TRBJ1-4 | . | TRBV29-1 | TGCAGCGTTGGGCAGAATAATGAAAAACTGTTTTTT | CSVGQNNEKLFF
. | TRBJ1-2 | TRBD1 | TRBV28 | TGTGCCAGCAGGTCGGACAGGGTAAATGGCTACACCTTC | CASRSDRVNGYTF
. | TRBJ1-5 | . | TRBV5-1 | TGCGCCAGCAGCTTGGTTGTTGGACTGAACAATCAGCCCCAGCATTTT | CASSLVVGLNNQPQHF